A single T cell receptor (beta chain) is shown here with its context. What this receptor recognizes is not known. Base quality data are lacking; no much larger clone is found one base away. Donors were healthy HIV-negative adults with no recently reported acute infections or vaccinations. All donors were Caucasian adults living in Nashville, Tennessee, USA. CD4+ T cells were enriched by magnetic negative selection, after which naive cells were positively selected on CD45RA and the negative fraction was taken as the memory subset. Blood was obtained by leukapheresis, after which PBMCs were separated by Ficoll-Histopaque density gradient centrifugation and cryopreserved in liquid nitrogen vapor phase. Analytical flow cytometry was used to check the purity and quantity of each magnetically sorted T cell population. From each sorted fraction, genomic DNA was isolated and quantified by UV absorbance on a Nanodrop 2000c.

This sample was taken from a study of shared clonotypes between healthy human individuals (dated by TCRdb to the early 2020s). For context, the study as a whole: Two women and a few men aged 18 to 49 years were included in the cohort. For each donor, three plates each were used for CD4 naive and CD4 memory, two plates were used for CD8 naive, and one plate was used for CD8 memory. The study deeply sequenced blood TCR repertoires of five healthy adults to estimate repertoire size and the extent of clonotype sharing between individuals. Different laboratories and diverse techniques were used to prepare libraries and sequence TCR repertoires, to increase sequencing depth and limit assay-specific biases. Leukapheresis yielded between about 0.9 and 9 billion PBMCs per donor. The study at large found these results: Clonotypes shared by all four sorted-subset donors showed higher generation probabilities than non-shared clonotypes. Only blood was sampled, and tissue TCR repertoires likely differ from those in blood. Based on pairwise subsampling, the degree of clonotype sharing among donors was expected to be affected by sequencing depth. Because the study included a small number of donors, the genetic and exposure-history diversity represented was limited. Even with the large sequencing depth, rarefaction of the sorted-subset datasets indicated that sequencing was incomplete. Across several donors, approximately 5% of naive CD4, roughly 3.3% of naive CD8, about 2.3% of memory CD4, and under 0.45% of memory CD8 clonotypes were shared. Estimated clonotype richness was generally larger for naive than for memory subsets.

TCR CDR3 regions were amplified from genomic DNA by multiplex PCR using the deep immunoSEQ assay. Extracted genomic DNA from each cell subset was distributed evenly across all wells of several immunoSEQ 96-well plates, and each plate was treated as a replicate. Each replicate PCR for sorted subsets received about 200 ng genomic DNA, equal to tens of thousands of T cell genomes. The purified libraries were quantified using a Qubit 3.0 fluorometer, sized with a Bioanalyzer 2100, and then quantified again using the KAPA Library Quantification kit. Every immunoSEQ 96-well plate was sequenced on a separate single-read 150-cycle Illumina NextSeq 550 flow cell. Per the authors' processing: Because the immunoSEQ output included only junctional sequences and no quality scores, the filtering could not be the same as the filtering used for full-length reads. To assign V/J genes and CDR3, sequences were annotated using PyIR, a Python wrapper for IgBLAST v1.9, with IMGT germline references. Any read was removed if the V/J assignment was weak (E-value above 1e-6), the CDR3 was missing, or the read contained stop codons, out-of-frame junctions, or ambiguous translated residues. V3J clonotypes were defined as sequences sharing an identical inferred V gene, J gene, and CDR3 amino acid sequence. To compute the percentage overlap between repertoires, the number of shared unique clonotypes was divided by the size of the smaller repertoire. Richness of each repertoire was evaluated using RTK rarefaction, the Chao1 estimator, and Recon v2.1 estimates of unobserved clonotypes. OLGA was used to compute generation probabilities for all TCRbeta clonotypes that the gDNA method yielded from several donors. TCRdb re-hosts the immuneACCESS table, in-frame sequences only. Its copies lack some clones; in the studies checked, an unresolved V gene accounts for under half of them, and the cause for the rest is not known. From that table come the V and J calls and clone size; the DNA was used to work out D and trimming. Present in this sample are about 2.4 million clones, approximately 93% of which were seen just once. The top ten hold roughly 0.36% of the sample.

The CDR3 has 16 amino acids, counting the end cysteine and phenylalanine. Kept here is only the CDR3 DNA, which spans 48 bases and is read in frame from base 1. The germline V gene (reference sequence) provides CDR1 SEHNR and CDR2 FQNEAQ. Deletion took 5 bases off V and 4 bases off J, with a span of 17 bases between the germline ends. The sequence joins TRBV7-9 to TRBJ2-2; the D match is possibly TRBD1 or TRBD2, with 5 bases aligned in each. Sequences were obtained from naive CD4+ T cells from PBMCs. The sample's cell subset or site label, decoded: CD45RA+ positively selected. The sequence came from a man aged 18 to 30 in good health. Some clones in this sample may be carry-over from other donors' samples. CDR3 reads: CASSEERGVGTGELFF. The nucleotide sequence reads TGTGCCAGCAGCGAAGAGAGGGGCGTAGGCACCGGGGAGCTGTTTTTT.